This T cell receptor (beta chain) was recovered during a study of T cells in localized non-small cell lung cancer. The study, taken as a whole, reports: Appearances in adjacent lung were noted for a median about 50 of the top 100 tumor clones. Higher adjacent-lung clonality was associated with shorter survival.

For this clone: The antigen is not known.

V was pared by 3 bases and J by 9 bases, with 18 bases between. CDR1 is KGHSH and CDR2 is LQKENI in the germline V gene. CDR3 length: 14 amino acids. Measured with immunoSEQ multiplex PCR; TCRdb has only the in-frame clones, and not every one. Found here are about 52,000 clones, roughly 89% of them singletons; the top ten hold approximately 20%. This sample comprised peripheral blood, obtained before any cancer treatment. The rearrangement joins TRBV18 to TRBJ2-7; D is tentatively TRBD1 or TRBD2 (5 bases each). This TCR came from a male donor older than 55 with stage III squamous cell lung carcinoma. CDR3 DNA sequence: TGTGCCAGCTCACCGGGCCCGGGGACCTCCGGGCAGTACTTC. Protein product: CASSPGPGTSGQYF.